These 16 T cell receptor beta chains came from one sample sequenced in a study of cytomegalovirus exposure and HLA in healthy donors. The PCR had 60 Vbeta and 13 Jbeta primers. Assay: immunoSEQ multiplex PCR; the TCRdb copy retains only in-frame clones and omits some. The table has about 170,000 clones, more than 80% seen once. The sample taken for sequencing was PBMCs. These receptors were taken from a woman aged 18-30 years in good health and CMV-seronegative.

This chain connects TRBV18 to TRBJ1-4; D is undetermined. The germline V gene encodes CDR1 KGHSH and CDR2 LQKENI. This CDR3 has 13 residues. V was clipped by 6 bases and J by 5 bases, with 10 bases between them. CDR3 nucleotides: TGTGCCAGCTCCCAGCAGGAAAATGAAAAACTGTTTTTT. It encodes CASSQQENEKLFF.

The chain has TRBV5-6 and TRBJ2-3, with TRBD1 matching 7 bases. This CDR3 comprises 15 residues. J gave up 1 base and V 1 base, and 3 bases lay outside the gene matches. Germline V gene lookup returns CDR1 SGHDT and CDR2 YYEEEE. CDR3: CASSLKGQGTDTQYF. CDR3 DNA sequence: TGTGCCAGCAGCTTGAAAGGACAGGGCACAGATACGCAGTATTTT.

CDR3 sequence: CASSLGTSGAYEQYF. The CDR3 bases are TGCGCCAGCAGCTTAGGGACTAGCGGAGCCTACGAGCAGTACTTC. V gene TRBV5-1 combines with J gene TRBJ2-7, with 11 positions matching TRBD2. The CDR3 is made up of 15 amino acids. Trimming at V came to 2 bases and at J to 2 bases, leaving 3 bases not matched to a gene. The V gene's germline CDR1 is SGHRS and CDR2 YFSETQ.

The chain has TRBV11-2 and TRBJ2-5; TRBD2 is a possible D gene (6 bases). With 6 bases removed from V and 8 bases from J, the gap between germline ends came to 10 bases. CDR3 length equals 11 residues. CDR1 is SGHAT, CDR2 FQNNGV, per germline. CDR3 DNA: TGTGCCAGCAGGGACTATATAACCCAGTACTTC. Translating it yields CASRDYITQYF.

The rearrangement uses TRBV2 and TRBJ2-2; TRBD2 matches 7 bases. Trimming cost V 5 bases and J 4 bases; bases outside gene matches: 7. CDR3 length equals 15 residues. Looked up from germline, CDR1 is SNHLY and CDR2 is FYNNEI. The DNA for the CDR3 is TGTGCCAGCAGTCCTTTGGGCGGGAGCACCGGGGAGCTGTTTTTT. Its translation: CASSPLGGSTGELFF.

The chain recombines TRBV28 with TRBJ1-5, with D tentatively TRBD1 (5 bases). The CDR3 covers 16 residues. Between the trimmed V and J ends, which lost 3 bases and 0 bases, there was a span of 12 bases. CDR1 and CDR2 (germline): MDHEN, SYDVKM. CDR3 nucleotides: TGTGCCAGCAGTTTCAGGGCCCGCTATAGCAATCAGCCCCAGCATTTT. Its translation: CASSFRARYSNQPQHF.

This clone was recorded only once. The chain couples TRBV7-8 to TRBJ1-5, with a tentative D call TRBD1 (5 bases). Trimming left V 5 bases short and J 1 base short, with 15 bases between. Germline CDR1 and CDR2: SGHVS and FQNEAQ. The CDR3 spans 16 residues. CDR3 region: CASSPSRGYSNQPQHF. The DNA of the CDR3 is TGTGCCAGCAGCCCTAGCCGGGGGTACAGCAATCAGCCCCAGCATTTT. The variable domain in full, completed from reference TRBV7-8 and TRBJ1-5, reads GAGVSQSPRYKVAKRGQDVALRCDPISGHVSLFWYQQALGQGPEFLTYFQNEAQLDKSGLPSDRFFAERPEGSVSTLKIQRTQQEDSAVYLCASSPSRGYSNQPQHFGDGTRLSIL.

The chain is built from TRBV10-2 and TRBJ1-2, with TRBD1 as a possible D gene (5 bases). V was pared by 2 bases and J by 2 bases, with 12 bases between. In germline, CDR1 is WSHSY, CDR2 SAAADI. The CDR3 runs 15 residues. DNA for the CDR3: TGCGCCAGCAGTGAGGTGCAGTCAGGGAACTATGGCTACACCTTC. Translated: CASSEVQSGNYGYTF.

The rearrangement uses TRBV13 and TRBJ1-5; 9 nucleotides line up with TRBD1. Germline lookup yields CDR1 PRHDT and CDR2 FYEKMQ (reference sequence). This CDR3 has 14 amino acids. Trimming at V came to 6 bases and at J to 4 bases, leaving 4 bases not matched to a gene. The CDR3: CASSMGQGNQPQHF. The CDR3 DNA follows: TGTGCCAGCAGTATGGGACAGGGTAATCAGCCCCAGCATTTT.

The V gene is TRBV5-1, the J gene TRBJ2-1, with TRBD2 identical over 13 bases. Losses at the gene ends were 2 bases for V and 7 bases for J; bases not matched to a gene: 6. The CDR3 length is 16 residues. Germline-derived CDR1 and CDR2 are SGHRS and YFSETQ. DNA of the CDR3: TGCGCCAGCAGCTTTGGACTAGCGGGAGTAAGAAATGAGCAGTTCTTC. Its translation: CASSFGLAGVRNEQFF.

V is TRBV6-1 and J is TRBJ1-2, with TRBD1 as a possible D gene (6 bases). The length of the CDR3 is 15 residues. Trimming pared 3 bases from V and 2 bases from J, leaving 13 bases between. CDR1 and CDR2 (germline): MNHNS, SASEGT. This CDR3 is CASSDVNRANYGYTF. The CDR3 bases are TGTGCCAGCAGTGACGTGAACAGGGCCAACTATGGCTACACCTTC.

This clone came up once. This chain joins TRBV19 and TRBJ2-1; TRBD2 matches at 10 bases. Germline lookup yields CDR1 LNHDA and CDR2 SQIVND (reference sequence). V shed 3 bases and J 6 bases; nucleotides not matched to a gene: 11. CDR3 length equals 17 residues. CDR3 coding DNA: TGTGCCAGTAGTATGGGACCAGGAGCGGGAGGGCGCAATGAGCAGTTCTTC. It yields the protein CASSMGPGAGGRNEQFF.

The rearrangement uses TRBV5-1 and TRBJ1-1; D is unclear. V was trimmed by 0 bases and J by 1 base, leaving 10 bases between them. Germline CDR1 is SGHRS and CDR2 is YFSETQ. CDR3 length: 15 residues. The CDR3 coding sequence is TGCGCCAGCAGCTTGGATGGCAATAAGAACACTGAAGCTTTCTTT. Protein product: CASSLDGNKNTEAFF.

V and J are TRBV12-5 and TRBJ2-1; a possible D gene is TRBD2 (5 bases). Per the germline V gene, CDR1 is LGHNT and CDR2 is FRNRAP. CDR3 length: 14 residues. Trimming left V 2 bases short and J 6 bases short, with 11 bases between. The CDR3: CASGLLGSRNEQFF. Written as DNA, the CDR3 is TGTGCTAGTGGTTTGTTGGGGAGTCGCAATGAGCAGTTCTTC.

The V gene is TRBV27, the J gene TRBJ2-1; TRBD1 might be the D (5 bases). Germline CDR1 is MNHEY and CDR2 is SMNVEV (reference sequence). Trimming cost V 1 base and J 1 base, with 11 bases left between them. The CDR3 runs 16 residues. DNA for the CDR3: TGTGCCAGCAGTTTATGGGGCGACAGTTCCTACAATGAGCAGTTCTTC. Translating gives CASSLWGDSSYNEQFF.

Note on this clone: The same CDR3 arises from other DNA sequences in this sample as well. The chain employs TRBV19 and TRBJ1-5; TRBD1 matches 8 bases. This CDR3 comprises 13 residues. J gave up 7 bases and V 5 bases, and 4 bases lay outside the gene matches. Germline CDR1 LNHDA, CDR2 SQIVND (reference sequence). In DNA form, the CDR3 reads TGTGCCAGTAGTGGACAGGGAGGGCAGCCCCAGCATTTT. Translating gives CASSGQGGQPQHF.